The next 6 T cell receptor beta chains were all read from a single sample in a study of blood T cell repertoires in COVID-19. Method: immunoSEQ multiplex PCR; TCRdb's copy keeps in-frame clones and lacks some. The sample lists around 70,000 clones, 91% occurring once. Specimen: peripheral blood. These receptors were obtained from a human donor in a cohort sampled during active COVID-19.

The rearrangement links TRBV6-5 to TRBJ2-7; TRBD2 might be the D (5 bases). The V gene lost 0 bases and the J gene lost 1 base, with 13 bases spanning the gap. The V gene's germline CDR1 is MNHEY and CDR2 SVGAGI. The CDR3 has 16 residues. The chain's CDR3 is CASSYSKRGLSYEQYF. CDR3 nucleotide sequence: TGTGCCAGCAGTTACTCGAAACGGGGATTATCCTACGAGCAGTACTTC.

The rearrangement uses TRBV18 and TRBJ2-7; 7 bases are a match to TRBD2. Germline-derived CDR1 and CDR2 are KGHSH and LQKENI. The CDR3 sequence is 14 residues long. Unmatched junction bases numbered 3, after V lost 2 bases and J lost 2 bases. CDR3 nucleotides: TGTGCCAGCTCACCATCGGGGGGAACCTACGAGCAGTACTTC. Translated, it gives CASSPSGGTYEQYF.

The chain links TRBV25-1 to TRBJ1-1; D unclear. The V end lost 6 bases, the J end lost 1 base, and 3 bases lay between the germline ends. Germline assignment: CDR1 MGHDK and CDR2 SYGVNS. The CDR3 length is 11 residues. The CDR3 region is CASSRNTEAFF. In DNA form, the CDR3 reads TGTGCCAGCAGCAGGAACACTGAAGCTTTCTTT.

This clone was recorded only once. The gene calls are TRBV12-3 or TRBV12-4 and TRBJ2-3, with 9 bases identical to TRBD2. CDR3 length: 12 amino acids. The trim removed 8 bases at V and 4 bases at J, leaving 1 base unmatched. The CDR3 reads CASSSGADTQYF. The CDR3 coding sequence is TGTGCCAGCTCTAGCGGGGCAGATACGCAGTATTTT.

This sequence joins TRBV3-1 (or the pseudogene TRBV3-2) and TRBJ2-5; possibly TRBD2 for D (7 bases). Germline V gene sequence: CDR1 LGHDT, CDR2 YNNKEL (reference sequence). Trimming pared 1 base from V and 4 bases from J, leaving 10 bases between. The CDR3 is made up of 14 amino acids. CDR3 sequence: CASSQAGGGETQYF. The CDR3, as DNA: TGTGCCAGCAGCCAAGCGGGGGGCGGAGAGACCCAGTACTTC.

The rearrangement uses TRBV6-5 and TRBJ1-2; D gene uncertain. V lost 0 bases and J lost 5, with 13 bases in between. Looked up from germline, CDR1 is MNHEY and CDR2 is SVGAGI. This CDR3 region has 15 residues. The CDR3 is CASSYSGGQVYGYTF. The CDR3 coding sequence is TGTGCCAGCAGTTACTCCGGAGGGCAGGTATATGGCTACACCTTC.